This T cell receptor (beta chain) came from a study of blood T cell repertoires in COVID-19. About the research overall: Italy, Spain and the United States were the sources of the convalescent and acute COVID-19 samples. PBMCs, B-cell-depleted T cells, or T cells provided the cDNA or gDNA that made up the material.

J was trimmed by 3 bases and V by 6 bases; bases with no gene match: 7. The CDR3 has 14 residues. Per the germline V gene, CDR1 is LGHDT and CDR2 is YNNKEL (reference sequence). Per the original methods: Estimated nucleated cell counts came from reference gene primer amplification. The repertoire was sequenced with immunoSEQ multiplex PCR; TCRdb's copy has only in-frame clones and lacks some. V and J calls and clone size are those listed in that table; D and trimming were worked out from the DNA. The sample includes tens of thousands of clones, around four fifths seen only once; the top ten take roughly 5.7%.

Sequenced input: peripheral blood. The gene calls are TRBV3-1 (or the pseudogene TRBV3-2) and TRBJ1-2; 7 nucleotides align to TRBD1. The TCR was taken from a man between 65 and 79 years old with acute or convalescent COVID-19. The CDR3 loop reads CASSDDRVDYGYTF. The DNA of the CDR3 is TGTGCCAGCAGTGACGACAGGGTCGACTATGGCTACACCTTC.